These 28 T cell receptor beta chains were sequenced from one sample in a study of T cell responses to AZD1222 COVID-19 vaccine (dated by TCRdb to 2020 to 2022). The library was generated by the immunoSEQ multiplex PCR assay. Here the immuneACCESS table is served through TCRdb, limited to in-frame sequences with V and J called. Missing clones are a known gap in these copies; in checked studies unresolved V genes cover under half, and the rest lacks a known reason. Across this sample there are tens of thousands of clones, with 83% seen only once. The leading ten clones occupy about 50% of the sample. Interpreted using the paper, the time point label stands for: baseline before first vaccination. The sequenced sample was peripheral blood, obtained on day 0 of AZD1222 vaccination. The receptors here all came from an adult in good health.

The chain uses TRBV6-5 and TRBJ2-7, with TRBD1 identical over 7 bases. Germline CDR1 reads MNHEY; CDR2 reads SVGAGI. V shed 6 bases, J shed 2 bases, and the junction held 4 bases outside the gene matches. CDR3 size: 13 residues. CDR3 coding DNA: TGTGCCAGCAGCCGGGGACAGCCCTACGAGCAGTACTTC. Translating it yields CASSRGQPYEQYF.

The CDR3 sequence: CASSYSGQNQPQHF. The CDR3 bases are TGTGCCAGCAGTTACTCGGGACAGAATCAGCCCCAGCATTTT. V is TRBV6-5 and J is TRBJ1-5; 7 bases map to TRBD1. Germline CDR1 MNHEY, CDR2 SVGAGI. CDR3 length: 14 residues. V was clipped by 0 bases and J by 4 bases; unmatched bases: 0.

The chain joins TRBV19 to TRBJ1-6, with D uncertain. Trimming removed 6 bases from V and 10 bases from J, with 13 bases in between. The CDR3 is made up of 13 amino acids. CDR1 LNHDA and CDR2 SQIVND come from the germline V gene (reference sequence). The CDR3 spells CASRSRRTSPLHF. The CDR3 nucleotides read TGTGCCAGTAGATCGAGGCGAACGTCACCCCTCCACTTT.

In this sample, this clone turned up once. The chain joins TRBV7-8 to TRBJ2-3; D is undetermined. CDR3 length equals 14 residues. The ends were cut back, 1 base at V and 1 base at J, with 6 bases in the middle. Germline V CDR1 and CDR2: SGHVS, FQNEAQ. DNA of the CDR3: TGTGCCAGCAGCTTAGGAACTGGCACAGATACGCAGTATTTT. Translated: CASSLGTGTDTQYF.

This sequence joins TRBV7-9 and TRBJ1-2; D is perhaps TRBD1 (6 bases). This CDR3 contains 13 residues. The germline gives CDR1 SEHNR, CDR2 FQNEAQ (reference sequence). Trimming took off 2 bases at V and 9 bases at J, with 13 bases between the two ends. CDR3 sequence (DNA): TGTGCCAGCAGCTTAAGGGGTGGGGACAGCTACACCTTC. Its translation is CASSLRGGDSYTF.

The chain employs TRBV4-3 and TRBJ1-2; D not certain. The germline V and J ends were trimmed by 2 bases and 5 bases, with 15 bases remaining between them. This CDR3 comprises 15 residues. CDR1 and CDR2 from the germline V gene are LGHNA and YSLEER. CDR3 region: CASSQLRTAGYGYTF. CDR3 DNA: TGCGCCAGCAGCCAACTACGGACTGCCGGTTATGGCTACACCTTC.

The chain joins TRBV28 to TRBJ2-7, with 7 positions matching TRBD1. Trimming removed 7 bases from V and 1 base from J; junction bases left unmatched: 10. CDR3 length equals 15 residues. Germline V lookup: CDR1 MDHEN, CDR2 SYDVKM. The CDR3 DNA sequence: TGTGCCAGCATTAAGACAGGGCTCGCATCCTACGAGCAGTACTTC. This translates into CASIKTGLASYEQYF.

This sequence joins TRBV5-1 and TRBJ2-1; TRBD2 aligns across 11 bases. The CDR3 sequence is 16 residues long. Germline assignment: CDR1 SGHRS and CDR2 YFSETQ. The V segment lost 0 bases and the J segment 7 bases; nucleotides outside the gene matches: 6. CDR3: CASSLGTSGGRNEQFF. CDR3 DNA: TGCGCCAGCAGCTTGGGAACTAGCGGGGGCCGGAATGAGCAGTTCTTC.

The genes are TRBV6-5 and TRBJ2-7; no definite D call. The length of the CDR3 is 13 residues. Germline lookup yields CDR1 MNHEY and CDR2 SVGAGI. V was trimmed by 5 bases and J by 2 bases, leaving 10 bases between them. In nucleotides, the CDR3 is TGTGCCAGCAGTACCTCCAGAACCTACGAGCAGTACTTC. This encodes CASSTSRTYEQYF.

The V call is TRBV2, the J call TRBJ2-7, with 11 bases that match TRBD1. The CDR3 runs 13 residues. In germline, CDR1 is SNHLY, CDR2 FYNNEI. The J segment lost 4 bases and the V segment lost 7 bases, leaving 3 bases of the junction unmatched. The CDR3 DNA reads as TGTGCCAGCACCGGGACAGGGGGTTACGAGCAGTACTTC. This gives the protein CASTGTGGYEQYF. Full variable domain (missing parts from reference TRBV2 and TRBJ2-7): EPEVTQTPSHQVTQMGQEVILRCVPISNHLYFYWYRQILGQKVEFLVSFYNNEISEKSEIFDDQFSVERPDGSNFTLKIRSTKLEDSAMYFCASTGTGGYEQYFGPGTRLTVT.

V gene TRBV24-1 combines with J gene TRBJ2-7, with D unresolved. The CDR3 length is 12 residues. Trimming stripped 12 bases from V and 5 bases from J, with 16 bases between. Germline V gene lookup returns CDR1 KGHDR and CDR2 SFDVKD. CDR3 DNA sequence: TGTGCCTCCTCGGATGGTTTGGACGAGCAGTACTTC. Translated, it gives CASSDGLDEQYF.

This clone was seen only once. This chain uses TRBV5-1 with TRBJ2-1; 7 nucleotides match TRBD1. The germline CDR1 and CDR2 sequences are SGHRS and YFSETQ. After removal of 0 bases from V and 3 bases from J, the junction contained 3 bases not matched to a gene. The CDR3 is 15 residues long. CDR3 in DNA: TGCGCCAGCAGCTTGGTCGGGACAGACTACAATGAGCAGTTCTTC. Its translation is CASSLVGTDYNEQFF.

The rearrangement uses TRBV19 and TRBJ1-6; D is uncertain. The germline V and J ends were trimmed by 5 bases and 10 bases, with 9 bases remaining between them. Germline CDR1 is LNHDA and CDR2 is SQIVND (reference sequence). The CDR3 sequence is 12 residues long. As DNA, the CDR3 is TGTGCCAGTAGTCCTATTGGATCACCCCTCCACTTT. Its protein is CASSPIGSPLHF.

V gene TRBV10-3 combines with J gene TRBJ2-7; the D gene is possibly TRBD2 (6 bases). CDR1 and CDR2 (germline): ENHRY, SYGVKD. Trimming pared 7 bases from V and 0 bases from J, leaving 13 bases between. The CDR3 is made up of 14 amino acids. This CDR3 reads CAINGGTTSYEQYF. CDR3 nucleotide sequence: TGTGCCATCAATGGCGGGACCACCTCCTACGAGCAGTACTTC.

This clone was observed a few times. The chain combines TRBV10-2 with TRBJ2-1; no firm D call. The CDR3 totals 10 residues. V was cut by 6 bases and J by 5 bases, with 2 bases left in between. Germline V gives CDR1 WSHSY, CDR2 SAAADI. The CDR3 bases are TGCGCCAGCAGGGACAATGAGCAGTTCTTC. It is translated as CASRDNEQFF.

This rearrangement joins TRBV10-1 to TRBJ1-1; D is unclear. Per the germline V gene, CDR1 is WNHNN and CDR2 is SYGVQD (reference sequence). The CDR3 is 14 amino acids. V shed 2 bases and J shed 0 bases, with 7 bases lying between them. CDR3 region: CASSEDTVNTEAFF. The CDR3 DNA reads TGCGCCAGCAGTGAGGATACAGTGAACACTGAAGCTTTCTTT.

The rearrangement links TRBV7-9 to TRBJ2-7, with D uncertain. Trimming removed 5 bases at V and 3 bases at J, with 5 bases between. This CDR3 contains 11 residues. CDR1 is SEHNR, CDR2 FQNEAQ, per germline (reference sequence). For the CDR3, the DNA is TGTGCCAGCAGCGCCCTCTACGAGCAGTACTTC. Protein product: CASSALYEQYF.

This clone was found a few times. The CDR3 reads CASSPRWGEQYF. In DNA form, the CDR3 reads TGTGCCAGCAGTCCGCGGTGGGGCGAGCAGTACTTC. V and J are TRBV28 and TRBJ2-7, with unresolved D. The CDR3 extends over 12 amino acids. Germline V gene sequence: CDR1 MDHEN, CDR2 SYDVKM. V lost 5 bases, J lost 6 bases, and 11 bases lay in between.

This chain connects TRBV14 to TRBJ1-2; TRBD1 matches at 9 bases. This CDR3 is built from 16 residues. Germline trimming cut 0 bases from V and 5 bases from J; bases unmatched to any gene: 7. The germline V gene encodes CDR1 SGHDN and CDR2 FVKESK. This CDR3 is CASSQEGPGTGYGYTF. Written as DNA, the CDR3 is TGTGCCAGCAGCCAAGAAGGGCCCGGGACAGGGTATGGCTACACCTTC.

V and J are TRBV3-1 (or the pseudogene TRBV3-2) and TRBJ2-5, with a possible D match to TRBD2 (5 bases). Germline loops: CDR1 LGHDT, CDR2 YNNKEL (reference sequence). CDR3 length equals 15 residues. V lost 0 bases and J 2 bases, leaving 10 bases between the germline ends. The CDR3 DNA reads TGTGCCAGCAGCCAAGAGACTATTAATCAAGAGACCCAGTACTTC. Its translation: CASSQETINQETQYF.

This chain uses TRBV24-1 with TRBJ1-5; D remains ambiguous. This CDR3 comprises 13 residues. The germline V and J ends were trimmed by 7 bases and 3 bases, with 9 bases remaining between them. The germline CDR1 and CDR2 sequences are KGHDR and SFDVKD. The CDR3 DNA reads TGTGCCACCAGACGGGATTCCAATCAGCCCCAGCATTTT. It yields the protein CATRRDSNQPQHF.

The V gene is TRBV24-1, the J gene TRBJ1-5; possible D gene TRBD1, 5 bases. The germline V and J ends were trimmed by 5 bases and 9 bases, with 13 bases remaining between them. This CDR3 comprises 13 residues. CDR1 is KGHDR and CDR2 is SFDVKD in the germline V gene. The CDR3 protein is CATSAGGAWPQHF. DNA of the CDR3: TGTGCCACCAGTGCTGGGGGAGCGTGGCCCCAGCATTTT.

The rearrangement uses TRBV6-2 or TRBV6-3 and TRBJ1-5, with unresolved D. V was shortened by 5 bases and J by 2 bases, with 10 bases between the two germline ends. CDR1 is MNHEY, CDR2 SVGEGT, per germline. The CDR3 length is 14 residues. CDR3 nucleotide sequence: TGTGCCAGCAGTCACCTCGAAGGCAATCAGCCCCAGCATTTT. Translating gives CASSHLEGNQPQHF.

The V gene is TRBV5-6, the J gene TRBJ1-4, with D tentatively TRBD1 (6 bases). With 1 base removed from V and 8 bases from J, the gap between germline ends came to 15 bases. The CDR3 is made up of 15 amino acids. Germline V gives CDR1 SGHDT, CDR2 YYEEEE. Written as DNA, the CDR3 is TGTGCCAGCAGCTTGAAAGGCAGGGGTGTGGAAAAACTGTTTTTT. This encodes CASSLKGRGVEKLFF.

The rearrangement links TRBV5-4 to TRBJ2-1; D gene ambiguous. The germline V gene encodes CDR1 SGHNT and CDR2 YYREEE (reference sequence). Trimming took 7 bases from V and 5 from J, leaving 10 bases between them. There are 12 residues in the CDR3. CDR3 sequence: CASGDADNEQFF. CDR3 DNA sequence: TGTGCCAGCGGAGACGCAGACAATGAGCAGTTCTTC.

This chain uses TRBV5-6 with TRBJ2-3; 9 bases align to TRBD1. J gave up 7 bases and V 4 bases, and 1 base lay outside the gene matches. Per germline, CDR1 SGHDT and CDR2 YYEEEE. The CDR3 contains 12 residues. CDR3 bases: TGTGCCAGCAGCGGGACAGGGAATACGCAGTATTTT. Its protein product is CASSGTGNTQYF.

This chain connects TRBV19 to TRBJ2-7; D is uncertain. Germline V gives CDR1 LNHDA, CDR2 SQIVND (reference sequence). V was shortened by 5 bases and J by 2 bases, with 7 bases between the two germline ends. The CDR3 is 12 amino acids. The CDR3, as DNA: TGTGCCAGTAGTGGGTCCCCCTACGAGCAGTACTTC. This codes for CASSGSPYEQYF.

The chain joins TRBV4-1 to TRBJ1-6; 7 nucleotides align to TRBD1. This CDR3 region has 16 residues. Germline V gene data show CDR1 as MGHRA and CDR2 as YSYEKL. J lost 6 bases, V lost 3 bases, and 8 bases had no gene match. CDR3 sequence reads: CASSQTQGRGNSPLHF. For the CDR3, the DNA is TGCGCCAGCAGCCAGACACAGGGGAGGGGTAATTCACCCCTCCACTTT.